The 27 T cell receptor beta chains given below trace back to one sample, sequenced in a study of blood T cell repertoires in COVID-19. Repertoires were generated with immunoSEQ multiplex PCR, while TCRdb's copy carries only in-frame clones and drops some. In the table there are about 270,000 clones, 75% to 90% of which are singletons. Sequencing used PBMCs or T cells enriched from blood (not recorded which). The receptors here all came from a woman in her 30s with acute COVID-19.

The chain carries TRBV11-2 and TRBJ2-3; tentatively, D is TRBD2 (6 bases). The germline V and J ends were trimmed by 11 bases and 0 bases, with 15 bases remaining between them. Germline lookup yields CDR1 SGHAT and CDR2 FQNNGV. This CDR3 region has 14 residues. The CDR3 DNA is TGTGCCGGCCAGCTAGCGAGAAGCACAGATACGCAGTATTTT. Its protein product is CAGQLARSTDTQYF. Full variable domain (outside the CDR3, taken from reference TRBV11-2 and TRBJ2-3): EAGVAQSPRYKIIEKRQSVAFWCNPISGHATLYWYQQILGQGPKLLIQFQNNGVVDDSQLPKDRFSAERLKGVDSTLKIQPAKLEDSAVYLCAGQLARSTDTQYFGPGTRLTVL.

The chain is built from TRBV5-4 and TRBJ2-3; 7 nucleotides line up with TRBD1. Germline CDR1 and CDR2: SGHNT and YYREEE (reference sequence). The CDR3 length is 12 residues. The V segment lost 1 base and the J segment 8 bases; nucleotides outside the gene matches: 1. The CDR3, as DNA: TGTGCCAGCAGCTTGACAGGGGCTACGCAGTATTTT. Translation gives CASSLTGATQYF.

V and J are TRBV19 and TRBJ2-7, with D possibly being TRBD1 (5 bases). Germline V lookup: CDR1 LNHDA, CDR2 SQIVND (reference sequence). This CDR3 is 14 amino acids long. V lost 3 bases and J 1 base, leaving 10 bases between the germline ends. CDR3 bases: TGTGCCAGTAGTATGACCACAGGTTCCTACGAGCAGTACTTC. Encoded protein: CASSMTTGSYEQYF.

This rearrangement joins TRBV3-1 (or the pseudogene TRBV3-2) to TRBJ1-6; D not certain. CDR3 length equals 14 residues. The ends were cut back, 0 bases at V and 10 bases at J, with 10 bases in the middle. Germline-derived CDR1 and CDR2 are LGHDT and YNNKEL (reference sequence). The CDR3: CASSQEVRESPLHF. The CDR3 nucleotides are TGTGCCAGCAGCCAAGAAGTAAGAGAGTCACCCCTCCACTTT.

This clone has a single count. This CDR3 is CASSASTGELFF. CDR3 bases: TGTGCCAGCAGCGCTTCCACCGGGGAGCTGTTTTTT. The rearrangement links TRBV9 to TRBJ2-2, with D unresolved. Germline V gene lookup returns CDR1 SGDLS and CDR2 YYNGEE. This CDR3 has 12 residues. Trimming shortened V by 3 bases and J by 4 bases, and 4 bases separated the two germline ends.

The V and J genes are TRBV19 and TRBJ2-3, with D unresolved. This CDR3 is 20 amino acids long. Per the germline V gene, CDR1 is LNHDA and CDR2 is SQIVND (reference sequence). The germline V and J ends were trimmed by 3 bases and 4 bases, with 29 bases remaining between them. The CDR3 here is CASSIFCPPQPASRADTQYF. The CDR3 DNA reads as TGTGCCAGTAGTATTTTTTGTCCCCCCCAGCCAGCGAGTCGGGCAGATACGCAGTATTTT. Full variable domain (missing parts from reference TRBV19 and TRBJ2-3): DGGITQSPKYLFRKEGQNVTLSCEQNLNHDAMYWYRQDPGQGLRLIYYSQIVNDFQKGDIAEGYSVSREKKESFPLTVTSAQKNPTAFYLCASSIFCPPQPASRADTQYFGPGTRLTVL.

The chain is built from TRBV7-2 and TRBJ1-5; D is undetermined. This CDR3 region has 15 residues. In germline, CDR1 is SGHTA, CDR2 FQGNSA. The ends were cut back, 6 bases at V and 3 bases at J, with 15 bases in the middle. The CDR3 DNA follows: TGTGCCAGCAGAAAGAAGGCAGGCTCCAATCAGCCCCAGCATTTT. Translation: CASRKKAGSNQPQHF.

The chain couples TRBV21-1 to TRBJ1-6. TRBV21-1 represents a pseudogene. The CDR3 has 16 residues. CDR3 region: CASSPLFEGAHSPLHF. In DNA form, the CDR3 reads TGTGCCAGCAGCCCCCTTTTCGAGGGTGCGCATTCACCCCTCCACTTT.

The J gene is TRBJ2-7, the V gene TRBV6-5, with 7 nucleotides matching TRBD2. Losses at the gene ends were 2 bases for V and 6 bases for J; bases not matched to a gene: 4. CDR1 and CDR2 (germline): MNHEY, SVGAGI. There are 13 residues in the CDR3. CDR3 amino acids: CASSYPGGSEQYF. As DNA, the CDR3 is TGTGCCAGCAGTTACCCGGGGGGATCCGAGCAGTACTTC.

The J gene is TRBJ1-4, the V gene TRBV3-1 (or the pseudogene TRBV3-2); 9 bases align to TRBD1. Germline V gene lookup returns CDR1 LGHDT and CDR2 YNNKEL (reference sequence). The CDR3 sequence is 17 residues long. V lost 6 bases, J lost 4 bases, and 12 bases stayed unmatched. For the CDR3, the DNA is TGTGCCAGCAGATTGGACACAGGGGGCGGGGGTAATGAAAAACTGTTTTTT. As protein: CASRLDTGGGGNEKLFF.

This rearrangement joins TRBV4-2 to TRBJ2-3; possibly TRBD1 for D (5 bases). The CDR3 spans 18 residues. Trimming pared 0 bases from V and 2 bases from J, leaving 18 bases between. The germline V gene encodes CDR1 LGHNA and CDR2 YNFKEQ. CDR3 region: CASSQDPSGRDSTDTQYF. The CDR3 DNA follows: TGTGCCAGCAGCCAAGATCCCTCCGGCAGGGATTCCACAGATACGCAGTATTTT.

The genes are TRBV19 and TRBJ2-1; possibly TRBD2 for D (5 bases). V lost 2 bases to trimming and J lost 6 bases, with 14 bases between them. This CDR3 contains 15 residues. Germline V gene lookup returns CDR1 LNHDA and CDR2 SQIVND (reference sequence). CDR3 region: CASSIQTGLFNEQFF. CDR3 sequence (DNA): TGTGCCAGTAGTATACAAACTGGACTTTTCAATGAGCAGTTCTTC.

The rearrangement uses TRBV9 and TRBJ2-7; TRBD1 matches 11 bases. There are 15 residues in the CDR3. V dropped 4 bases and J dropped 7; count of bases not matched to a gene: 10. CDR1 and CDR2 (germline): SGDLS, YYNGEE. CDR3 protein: CASSPSGTGGGEQYF. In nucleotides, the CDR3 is TGTGCCAGCAGCCCCTCCGGGACAGGGGGTGGAGAGCAGTACTTC.

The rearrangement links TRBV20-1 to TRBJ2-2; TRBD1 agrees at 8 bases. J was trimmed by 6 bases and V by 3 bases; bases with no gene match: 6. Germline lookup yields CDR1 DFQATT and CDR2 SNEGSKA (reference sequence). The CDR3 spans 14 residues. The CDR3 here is CSASEIQGAGELFF. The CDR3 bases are TGCAGTGCTAGTGAGATACAGGGGGCCGGGGAGCTGTTTTTT.

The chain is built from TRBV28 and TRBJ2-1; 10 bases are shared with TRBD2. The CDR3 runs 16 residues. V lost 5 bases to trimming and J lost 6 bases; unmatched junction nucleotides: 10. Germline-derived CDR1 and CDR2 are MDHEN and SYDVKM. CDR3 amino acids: CASSALAGEISNEQFF. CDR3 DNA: TGTGCCAGCAGTGCCCTAGCGGGAGAGATTAGCAATGAGCAGTTCTTC.

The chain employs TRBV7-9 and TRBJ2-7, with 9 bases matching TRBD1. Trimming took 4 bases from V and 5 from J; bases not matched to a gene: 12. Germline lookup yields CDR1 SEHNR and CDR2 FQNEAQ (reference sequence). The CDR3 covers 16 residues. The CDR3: CASSSFTGGVFHEQYF. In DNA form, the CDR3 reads TGTGCCAGCAGCTCGTTTACAGGGGGCGTTTTCCACGAGCAGTACTTC.

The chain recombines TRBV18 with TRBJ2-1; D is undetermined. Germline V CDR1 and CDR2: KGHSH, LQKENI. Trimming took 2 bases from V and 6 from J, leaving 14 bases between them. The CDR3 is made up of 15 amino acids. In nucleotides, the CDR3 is TGTGCCAGCTCACCAGGCACGGCAGGCCTCAATGAGCAGTTCTTC. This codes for CASSPGTAGLNEQFF. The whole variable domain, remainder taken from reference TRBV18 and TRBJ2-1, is NAGVMQNPRHLVRRRGQEARLRCSPMKGHSHVYWYRQLPEEGLKFMVYLQKENIIDESGMPKERFSAEFPKEGPSILRIQQVVRGDSAAYFCASSPGTAGLNEQFFGPGTRLTVL.

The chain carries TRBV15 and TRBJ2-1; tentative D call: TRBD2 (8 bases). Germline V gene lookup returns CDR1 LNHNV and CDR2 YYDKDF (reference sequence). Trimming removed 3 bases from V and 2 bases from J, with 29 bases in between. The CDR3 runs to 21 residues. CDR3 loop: CATSSHTSGQASGRTYNEQFF. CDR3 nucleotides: TGTGCCACCAGCAGTCACACGTCCGGACAGGCCAGCGGGAGAACCTACAATGAGCAGTTCTTC. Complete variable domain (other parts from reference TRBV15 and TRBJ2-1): DAMVIQNPRYQVTQFGKPVTLSCSQTLNHNVMYWYQQKSSQAPKLLFHYYDKDFNNEADTPDNFQSRRPNTSFCFLDIRSPGLGDTAMYLCATSSHTSGQASGRTYNEQFFGPGTRLTVL.

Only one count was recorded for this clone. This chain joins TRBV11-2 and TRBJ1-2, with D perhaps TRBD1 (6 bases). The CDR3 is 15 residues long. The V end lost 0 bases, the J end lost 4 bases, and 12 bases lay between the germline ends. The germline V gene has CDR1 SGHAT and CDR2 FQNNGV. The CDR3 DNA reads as TGTGCCAGCAGCTTAGAGGCGGGGGGCGGCTATGGCTACACCTTC. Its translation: CASSLEAGGGYGYTF.

CDR3 sequence reads: CASSRGGQGSYEQYF. CDR3 sequence (DNA): TGTGCCAGCTCGAGAGGGGGACAGGGTTCATACGAGCAGTACTTC. The chain links TRBV2 to TRBJ2-7; the match to TRBD1 covers 9 bases. J lost 4 bases, V lost 8 bases, and 12 bases had no gene match. The CDR3 is 15 amino acids. Germline V CDR1 and CDR2: SNHLY, FYNNEI.

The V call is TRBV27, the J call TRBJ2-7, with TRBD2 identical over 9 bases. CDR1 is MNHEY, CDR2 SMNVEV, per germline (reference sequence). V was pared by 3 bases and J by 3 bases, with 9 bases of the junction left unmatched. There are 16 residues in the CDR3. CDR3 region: CASSFIGRTSDYEQYF. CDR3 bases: TGTGCCAGCAGTTTTATAGGTCGGACTAGCGACTACGAGCAGTACTTC.

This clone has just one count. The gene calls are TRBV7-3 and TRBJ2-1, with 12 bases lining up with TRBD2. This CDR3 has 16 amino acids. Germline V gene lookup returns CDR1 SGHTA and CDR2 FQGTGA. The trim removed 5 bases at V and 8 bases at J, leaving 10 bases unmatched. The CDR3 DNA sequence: TGTGCCAGCAGCGCGACCGGGACTAGCGGGTCCTATGAGCAGTTCTTC. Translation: CASSATGTSGSYEQFF.

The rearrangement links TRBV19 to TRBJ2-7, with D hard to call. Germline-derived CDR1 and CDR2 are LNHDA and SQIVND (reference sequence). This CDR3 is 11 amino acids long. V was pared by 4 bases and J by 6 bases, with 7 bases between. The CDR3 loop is CASSSTAEQYF. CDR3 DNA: TGTGCCAGTAGTAGCACAGCCGAGCAGTACTTC.

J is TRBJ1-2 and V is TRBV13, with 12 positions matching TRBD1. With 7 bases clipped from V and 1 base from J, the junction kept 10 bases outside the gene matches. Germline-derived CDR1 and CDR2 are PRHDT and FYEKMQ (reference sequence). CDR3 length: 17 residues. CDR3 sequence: CASTHRGQGAHNYGYTF. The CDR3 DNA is TGTGCCAGCACCCATAGGGGACAGGGGGCGCATAACTATGGCTACACCTTC. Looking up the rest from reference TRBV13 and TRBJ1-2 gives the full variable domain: AAGVIQSPRHLIKEKRETATLKCYPIPRHDTVYWYQQGPGQDPQFLISFYEKMQSDKGSIPDRFSAQQFSDYHSELNMSSLELGDSALYFCASTHRGQGAHNYGYTFGSGTRLTVV.

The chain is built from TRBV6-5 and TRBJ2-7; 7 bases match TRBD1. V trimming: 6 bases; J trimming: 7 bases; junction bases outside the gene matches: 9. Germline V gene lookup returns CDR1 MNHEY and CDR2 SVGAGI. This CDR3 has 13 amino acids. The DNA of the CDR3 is TGTGCCAGCAGCGACAGGGACATTGTTGAGCAGTACTTC. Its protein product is CASSDRDIVEQYF.

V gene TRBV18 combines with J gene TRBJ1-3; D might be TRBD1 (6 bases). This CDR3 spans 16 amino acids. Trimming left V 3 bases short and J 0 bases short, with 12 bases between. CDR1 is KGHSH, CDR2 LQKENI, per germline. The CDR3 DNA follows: TGTGCCAGCTCACCCAGGACAGTTCCCTCTGGAAACACCATATATTTT. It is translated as CASSPRTVPSGNTIYF.

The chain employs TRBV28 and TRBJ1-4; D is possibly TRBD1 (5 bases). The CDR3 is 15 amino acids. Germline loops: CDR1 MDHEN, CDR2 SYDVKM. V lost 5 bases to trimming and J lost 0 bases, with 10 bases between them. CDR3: CASSMTDATNEKLFF. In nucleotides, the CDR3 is TGTGCCAGCAGTATGACAGATGCAACTAATGAAAAACTGTTTTTT.